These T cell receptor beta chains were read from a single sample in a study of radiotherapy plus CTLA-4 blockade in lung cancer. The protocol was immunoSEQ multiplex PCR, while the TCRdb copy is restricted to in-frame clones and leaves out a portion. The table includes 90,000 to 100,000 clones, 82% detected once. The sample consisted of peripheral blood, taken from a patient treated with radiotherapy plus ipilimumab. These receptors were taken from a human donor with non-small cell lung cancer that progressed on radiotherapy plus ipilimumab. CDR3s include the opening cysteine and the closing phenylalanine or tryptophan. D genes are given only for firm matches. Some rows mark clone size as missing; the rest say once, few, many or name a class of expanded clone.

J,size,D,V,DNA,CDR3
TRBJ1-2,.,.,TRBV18,TGTGCCAGCTCACCCGGGACCACTTATGGCTACACCTTC,CASSPGTTYGYTF
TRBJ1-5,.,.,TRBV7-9,TGTGCCAGCAGCCCGACGGGGGGCAATCAGCCCCAGCATTTT,CASSPTGGNQPQHF
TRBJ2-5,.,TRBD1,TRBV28,TGTGCCAGCAGTCCAGGACAGGGAAGCGGACAAGAGACCCAGTACTTC,CASSPGQGSGQETQYF
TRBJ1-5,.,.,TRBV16,TGTGCCAGCAGCTCCAGGGGTGGGGGACAGCCCCAGCATTTT,CASSSRGGGQPQHF
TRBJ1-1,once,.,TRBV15,TGTGCCACCAGCAGAGAGTCAGGGGTAGGGTGGACTGAAGCTTTCTTT,CATSRESGVGWTEAFF
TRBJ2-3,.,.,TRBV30,TGTGCCTGGAGTCCGTTGGGGGCTGATACGCAGTATTTT,CAWSPLGADTQYF
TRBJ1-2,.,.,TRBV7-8,TGTGCCAGCAGCAAAACCACAGACTTCTATGGCTACACCTTC,CASSKTTDFYGYTF
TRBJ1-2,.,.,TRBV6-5,TGTGCCAGCAGCCGCTTCGAAGCCAGCTATGGCTACACCTTC,CASSRFEASYGYTF
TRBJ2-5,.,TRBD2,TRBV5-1,TGCGCCAGCAGCTTGGTGGCTAGCGGATACCAAGAGACCCAGTACTTC,CASSLVASGYQETQYF
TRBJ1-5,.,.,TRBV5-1,TGCGCCAGCAGCTCCCAAAGTCAGCCCCAGCATTTT,CASSSQSQPQHF
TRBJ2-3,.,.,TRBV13,TGTGCCAGCAGCTTGGCAGACCCTAGCACAGATACGCAGTATTTT,CASSLADPSTDTQYF
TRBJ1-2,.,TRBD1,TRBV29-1,TGCAGCGTTGTTTTGACAGGGGTCTATGGCTACACCTTC,CSVVLTGVYGYTF
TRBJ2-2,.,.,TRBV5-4,TGTGCCAGCAGCTTGCCCCTTGACACCGGGGAGCTGTTTTTT,CASSLPLDTGELFF
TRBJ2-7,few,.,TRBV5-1,TGCGCCAGCAGCTTAGGGACCGCCGTAGACGAGCAGTACTTC,CASSLGTAVDEQYF
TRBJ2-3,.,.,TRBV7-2,TGTGCCAGCAGCTTAGATGGGGCCGGCACAGATACGCAGTATTTT,CASSLDGAGTDTQYF
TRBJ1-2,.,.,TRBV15,TGTGCCACCAGCAGGGACTCGGACGGGGCCTATGGCTACACCTTC,CATSRDSDGAYGYTF
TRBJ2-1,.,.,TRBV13,TGTGCCAGCAGCTCCCCCCGACTAGGGGAGCAGTTCTTC,CASSSPRLGEQFF
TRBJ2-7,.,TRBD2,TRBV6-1,TGTGCCAGCAGTGCCACCGGGACTAGCGGGAGAGCGCAGTACTTC,CASSATGTSGRAQYF
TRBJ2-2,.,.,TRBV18,TGTGCCAGCTCCCCAAGACAGTCCACCGGGGAGCTGTTTTTT,CASSPRQSTGELFF
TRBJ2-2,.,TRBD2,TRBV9,TGTGCCAGCAGCCCTCTAGCGGGAGCCGTCGGGGAGCTGTTTTTT,CASSPLAGAVGELFF
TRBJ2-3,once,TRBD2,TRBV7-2,TGTGCCAGCAGCCTCGGGACTAGCGGGAGGAAAGGAGATACGCAGTATTTT,CASSLGTSGRKGDTQYF
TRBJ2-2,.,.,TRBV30,TGTGCCTGGAGCCGACCCCAGGGGCGAGGGGCGGGCACCGGGGAGCTGTTTTTT,CAWSRPQGRGAGTGELFF
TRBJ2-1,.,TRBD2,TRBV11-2,TGTGCCAGCAGCTTAGGGCTTAGCGGGAGGGGCTATGAGCAGTTCTTC,CASSLGLSGRGYEQFF
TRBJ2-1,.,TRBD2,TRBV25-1,TGTGCCAGCAGTGACCCGGGACTAGCGGGAGGGCACAATGAGCAGTTCTTC,CASSDPGLAGGHNEQFF
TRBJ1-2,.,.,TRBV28,TGTGCCAGCAGTCCCTCGGGATGGTCTCTGGAATATGGCTACACCTTC,CASSPSGWSLEYGYTF
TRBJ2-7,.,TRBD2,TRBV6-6,TGTGCCAGCAGTACCGGACTAGCGGGATTTTACGAGCAGTACTTC,CASSTGLAGFYEQYF
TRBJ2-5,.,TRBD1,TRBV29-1,TGCAGCGTAATTACAGGGGGCGTTTTTGAGACCCAGTACTTC,CSVITGGVFETQYF
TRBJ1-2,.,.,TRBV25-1,TGTGCCAGCAGTGAATTCAAAGAGGGGAGGTATGGCTACACCTTC,CASSEFKEGRYGYTF
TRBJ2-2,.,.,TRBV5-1,TGCGCCAGCAGCCGAGGAAAGGGGTCCGCCGGGGAGCTGTTTTTT,CASSRGKGSAGELFF
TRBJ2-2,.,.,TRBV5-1,TGCGCCAGCAGCTTGGGGACCTCGGGCGTCAACACCGGGGAGCTGTTTTTT,CASSLGTSGVNTGELFF
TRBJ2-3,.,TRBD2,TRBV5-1,TGCGCCAGCAGCCTAGGGACTAGCGGGAGTTACACAGATACGCAGTATTTT,CASSLGTSGSYTDTQYF
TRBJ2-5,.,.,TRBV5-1,TGCGCCAGCAGAGGACTTCAAGAGACCCAGTACTTC,CASRGLQETQYF
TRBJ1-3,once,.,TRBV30,TGTGCCTGGAGTGTAGGAGGGGCTGGAAACACCATATATTTT,CAWSVGGAGNTIYF
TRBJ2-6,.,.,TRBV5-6,TGTGCCAGCAGCTTTCGCGGGTCTGGGGCCAACGTCCTGACTTTC,CASSFRGSGANVLTF
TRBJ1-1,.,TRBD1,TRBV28,TGTGCCAGCGGACAGGGGCTCACTGAAGCTTTCTTT,CASGQGLTEAFF
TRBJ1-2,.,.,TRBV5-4,TGTGCCAGCAGCTTGGCCTTAATGCAGGATGGCTACACCTTC,CASSLALMQDGYTF
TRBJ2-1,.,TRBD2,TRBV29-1,TGCAGCGTTGAAGATCCGCTAGCGGGTTCCTACAATGAGCAGTTCTTC,CSVEDPLAGSYNEQFF
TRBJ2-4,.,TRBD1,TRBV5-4,TGTGCCAGCAGCTTGGGACAGGGCCTTGGCAAAAACATTCAGTACTTC,CASSLGQGLGKNIQYF
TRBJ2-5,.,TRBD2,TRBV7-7,TGTGCTAGCAGCTTGTCGGGAGGCCGCCAAGAGACCCAGTACTTC,CASSLSGGRQETQYF